Reported below is one T cell receptor (beta chain). The sample comes from a study of blood T cell repertoires in COVID-19. Study overall: Acute-phase and convalescent COVID-19 samples originated in the United States, Italy and Spain.

V was pared by 7 bases and J by 3 bases, with 12 bases between. CDR1 is LNHDA, CDR2 SQIVND, per germline (reference sequence). There are 14 residues in the CDR3. Participants were aged about 18 to 95 years, lived in roughly 23 US areas, and enrolled virtually. Resolution of symptoms, clearance, or two negative PCRs was present in recovered Cohort 3 donors. How the authors handled the data: Counts of nucleated cells, estimated from reference gene primer amplification, were obtained. Sequencing used immunoSEQ multiplex PCR; TCRdb keeps in-frame clones, though not all of them. From that table come the V and J calls and clone size; the DNA was used to work out D and trimming. Of 360,000 or so clones in the sample, roughly 91% were seen once.

The V gene is TRBV19, the J gene TRBJ2-2, with a possible D match to TRBD1 (6 bases). Sequencing used PBMCs or T cells enriched from blood (not recorded which). The receptor was derived from a woman younger than 45 who had recovered from COVID-19. The chain's CDR3 is CASTEGVHTGELFF. DNA for the CDR3: TGTGCCAGTACCGAGGGGGTGCACACCGGGGAGCTGTTTTTT.